This T cell receptor (beta chain) was sequenced in a study of a mutant IDH1 vaccine in newly diagnosed glioma. The overall study: Most patients had received both radiotherapy and temozolomide, the prior options being radiotherapy, temozolomide, or both.

Concerning this clone itself: Its antigen is not known.

V was clipped by 6 bases and J by 9 bases, with 19 bases between them. The germline CDR1 and CDR2 sequences are MNHNS and SASEGT. The CDR3 sequence is 14 residues long. Sequencing was performed with immunoSEQ multiplex PCR; in TCRdb, only in-frame clones are kept and a portion is missing. The repertoire includes 23,000 or so clones, around three quarters of them detected once, and 8% sits in the top ten. Indicated time point: week 11, during vaccination. In the vaccine, a single dose held 300 ug of the mutant IDH1 20-mer peptide, along with topical imiquimod. Sequencing used PBMCs, obtained from a glioma patient whose treatment included an IDH1 peptide vaccine. The chain links TRBV6-1 to TRBJ2-3; D possibly corresponds to TRBD2 (6 bases). The sequence was collected from a man aged 40-50 years with glioma. DNA of the CDR3: TGTGCCAGCAGGCCCCTCGAAAGGGCGGGGACGCAGTATTTT. The encoded protein is CASRPLERAGTQYF.